The 28 T cell receptor beta chains below come from one sample, sequenced in a study of T cell responses to AZD1222 COVID-19 vaccine. Produced via immunoSEQ multiplex PCR; TCRdb's table is partial and in-frame only. This sample yields about 120,000 clones, of which about nine tenths are seen a single time; approximately 2.6% belongs to the top ten. The sample in question was peripheral blood, obtained 28 days after the second AZD1222 dose. All receptors derive from an adult who received the AZD1222 COVID-19 vaccine.

The rearrangement joins TRBV7-3 to TRBJ1-4, with D possibly TRBD1 on 6 matching bases. The CDR3 is 13 residues long. Germline V gene data show CDR1 as SGHTA and CDR2 as FQGTGA. V gave up 5 bases and J gave up 5 bases, with 9 bases separating them. The CDR3 nucleotides are TGTGCCAGCAGCCAGGGGCCAAATGAAAAACTGTTTTTT. Residues: CASSQGPNEKLFF.

The chain employs TRBV3-1 (or the pseudogene TRBV3-2) and TRBJ1-1, with 9 bases identical to TRBD1. The V and J ends lost 4 bases and 2 bases, in that order; junction bases with no gene match: 2. Germline CDR1 is LGHDT and CDR2 is YNNKEL (reference sequence). The CDR3 covers 14 residues. The DNA of the CDR3 is TGTGCCAGCAGCCTGGGACAGGGCAACACTGAAGCTTTCTTT. Its translation: CASSLGQGNTEAFF.

This clone appeared once. The rearrangement links TRBV29-1 to TRBJ1-1; 9 positions match TRBD1. CDR1 is SQVTM and CDR2 is ANQGSEA in the germline V gene. J gave up 12 bases and V 7 bases, and 12 bases lay outside the gene matches. The CDR3 contains 12 residues. The CDR3 nucleotides read TGCAGCGCTAGAATAGGGGACAGGGAAACTTTCTTT. Its translation is CSARIGDRETFF.

As for this clone: In the same sample, other DNA sequences code for this CDR3. The rearrangement uses TRBV19 and TRBJ1-2; 8 bases fit TRBD1. Per the germline V gene, CDR1 is LNHDA and CDR2 is SQIVND (reference sequence). CDR3 size: 14 residues. The trim removed 6 bases at V and 4 bases at J, leaving 7 bases unmatched. CDR3 DNA sequence: TGTGCCAGTAGGCCGGACAGGGTGGGCTATGGCTACACCTTC. Translation gives CASRPDRVGYGYTF.

This chain uses TRBV6-5 with TRBJ1-2; tentative D call: TRBD1 (5 bases). The CDR3 totals 15 residues. Germline values: CDR1 MNHEY, CDR2 SVGAGI. V lost 4 bases and J 8 bases, leaving 20 bases between the germline ends. The CDR3 sequence is CASSSLRQGSGGYTF. The CDR3 DNA sequence: TGTGCCAGCAGTTCCCTTCGGCAGGGATCAGGAGGCTACACCTTC.

This sequence joins TRBV7-9 and TRBJ2-5; D remains unclear. Germline V gene data show CDR1 as SEHNR and CDR2 as FQNEAQ (reference sequence). The V end was cut by 1 base, the J end by 2 bases, with 5 bases between. The CDR3 totals 13 residues. The CDR3 bases are TGTGCCAGCAGCTTAGGCGGACAAGAGACCCAGTACTTC. Protein: CASSLGGQETQYF.

The chain has TRBV7-2 and TRBJ1-1; D remains ambiguous. V lost 5 bases, J lost 1 base, and 11 bases lay in between. CDR1 and CDR2 (germline): SGHTA, FQGNSA. The CDR3 has 14 amino acids. CDR3 residues: CASSAGPANTEAFF. CDR3 nucleotides: TGTGCCAGCAGCGCAGGACCGGCGAACACTGAAGCTTTCTTT.

This chain uses TRBV7-9 with TRBJ2-3, with 9 bases identical to TRBD1. The CDR3 sequence is 15 residues long. Losses at the gene ends were 4 bases for V and 1 base for J; bases not matched to a gene: 3. The germline V gene encodes CDR1 SEHNR and CDR2 FQNEAQ (reference sequence). CDR3 in amino acids: CASSYYRGRTDTQYF. The CDR3 DNA sequence: TGTGCCAGCAGCTATTACAGGGGGCGCACAGATACGCAGTATTTT.

The rearrangement uses TRBV9 and TRBJ2-3; 8 bases map to TRBD2. From germline, CDR1 is SGDLS and CDR2 YYNGEE. With V trimmed by 0 bases and J by 0 bases, 3 bases remained unmatched. The CDR3 length is 16 residues. CDR3 DNA sequence: TGTGCCAGCAGCGTAGGGACTAGCATAAGCACAGATACGCAGTATTTT. Residues: CASSVGTSISTDTQYF. Full variable domain (rest looked up from reference TRBV9 and TRBJ2-3): DSGVTQTPKHLITATGQRVTLRCSPRSGDLSVYWYQQSLDQGLQFLIQYYNGEERAKGNILERFSAQQFPDLHSELNLSSLELGDSALYFCASSVGTSISTDTQYFGPGTRLTVL.

The chain recombines TRBV19 with TRBJ2-7; 7 positions match TRBD2. The CDR3 runs 14 residues. CDR1 and CDR2 from the germline V gene are LNHDA and SQIVND (reference sequence). J lost 0 bases, V lost 3 bases, and 2 bases had no gene match. The CDR3 region is CASSMKRDSYEQYF. The CDR3 nucleotides are TGTGCCAGTAGTATGAAGCGGGACTCCTACGAGCAGTACTTC.

This clone was seen once. The rearrangement links TRBV6-5 to TRBJ1-2; D remains unclear. CDR3 length equals 13 residues. Germline assignment: CDR1 MNHEY and CDR2 SVGAGI. Deletions cut 6 bases from V and 9 bases from J, with 17 bases between. In DNA form, the CDR3 reads TGTGCCAGCAGCTCCCCAACACTGGGGAGCTACACCTTC. Protein product: CASSSPTLGSYTF.

This clone has just one count. This chain joins TRBV12-3 or TRBV12-4 and TRBJ2-7; TRBD1 matches 7 bases. V was pared by 9 bases and J by 6 bases, with 11 bases of the junction left unmatched. The length of the CDR3 is 13 residues. The CDR3 spells CASHRGTHSEQYF. In nucleotides, the CDR3 is TGTGCCAGTCACAGGGGTACGCATTCCGAGCAGTACTTC.

CDR3 sequence reads: CASSLGDRALGGNTEAFF. The CDR3 coding sequence is TGTGCCAGCAGCTTAGGGGACAGAGCGTTGGGGGGGAACACTGAAGCTTTCTTT. The V and J genes are TRBV7-2 and TRBJ1-1; TRBD1 matches 7 bases. This CDR3 has 18 amino acids. Per the germline V gene, CDR1 is SGHTA and CDR2 is FQGNSA. With V trimmed by 1 base and J by 1 base, 12 bases remained unmatched.

This clone has a single count. The gene calls are TRBV7-8 and TRBJ1-1; no clear D gene. Per germline, CDR1 SGHVS and CDR2 FQNEAQ. V shed 2 bases and J shed 0 bases, with 7 bases lying between them. The length of the CDR3 is 14 residues. The CDR3 spells CASSLHPLNTEAFF. CDR3 coding DNA: TGTGCCAGCAGCTTACATCCCCTGAACACTGAAGCTTTCTTT.

The chain joins TRBV7-9 to TRBJ1-1; D possibly corresponds to TRBD1 (6 bases). The germline CDR1 and CDR2 sequences are SEHNR and FQNEAQ (reference sequence). The CDR3 is made up of 15 amino acids. The V end lost 2 bases, the J end lost 5 bases, and 15 bases lay between the germline ends. The CDR3: CASSLSEGGRTEAFF. The CDR3 region has the DNA TGTGCCAGCAGCTTAAGTGAAGGGGGGAGGACTGAAGCTTTCTTT.

The chain couples TRBV14 to TRBJ1-2; D call uncertain. Looked up from germline, CDR1 is SGHDN and CDR2 is FVKESK. CDR3 length equals 20 residues. Trimming took off 0 bases at V and 5 bases at J, with 28 bases between the two ends. CDR3 nucleotides: TGTGCCAGCAGCCAAGAAAGGCCGGGTGGAAACCCCGATTTTGGGTATGGCTACACCTTC. Encoded protein: CASSQERPGGNPDFGYGYTF.

CDR3 coding DNA: TGTGCCAGCAGCCAAGATTGGGCAGGGCCCCAGCATTTT. Encoded protein: CASSQDWAGPQHF. The rearrangement links TRBV3-1 (or the pseudogene TRBV3-2) to TRBJ1-5; unclear D gene. The ends were cut back, 0 bases at V and 9 bases at J, with 9 bases in the middle. CDR1 and CDR2 from the germline V gene are LGHDT and YNNKEL (reference sequence). The CDR3 extends over 13 amino acids.

Only one count was recorded for this clone. V and J are TRBV30 and TRBJ1-1; no firm D call. The CDR3 is 13 amino acids. The V gene lost 4 bases and the J gene lost 1 base, with 10 bases spanning the gap. From germline, CDR1 is GTSNPN and CDR2 SVGIG (reference sequence). The DNA of the CDR3 is TGTGCCTGGAAAAGGCACTGGAACACTGAAGCTTTCTTT. Translating gives CAWKRHWNTEAFF.

This chain connects TRBV15 to TRBJ2-1; 7 nucleotides agree with TRBD2. The germline CDR1 and CDR2 sequences are LNHNV and YYDKDF (reference sequence). This CDR3 is built from 16 residues. The ends lost 8 bases at V and 3 bases at J; junction bases unmatched: 13. CDR3: CATGRGFGGSYNEQFF. The DNA of the CDR3 is TGTGCCACCGGGCGGGGGTTCGGTGGTAGCTACAATGAGCAGTTCTTC.

The genes are TRBV29-1 and TRBJ2-3; D is ambiguous. Germline lookup yields CDR1 SQVTM and CDR2 ANQGSEA. Trimming pared 5 bases from V and 5 bases from J, leaving 11 bases between. The CDR3 is 12 amino acids. The DNA for the CDR3 is TGCAGCGTTCGGACGGTGGGAGATACGCAGTATTTT. Protein sequence: CSVRTVGDTQYF.

This clone was detected once. The V gene is TRBV7-2, the J gene TRBJ2-5; D perhaps matches TRBD1 (5 bases). The length of the CDR3 is 14 residues. Germline V lookup: CDR1 SGHTA, CDR2 FQGNSA. The V end lost 5 bases, the J end lost 2 bases, and 12 bases lay between the germline ends. CDR3 amino acids: CASSRPPGQETQYF. The CDR3 DNA reads as TGTGCCAGCAGCAGGCCCCCAGGGCAAGAGACCCAGTACTTC.

This clone was seen only once. This sequence joins TRBV7-8 and TRBJ1-6; no firm D call. V was clipped by 1 base and J by 3 bases, with 7 bases between them. The CDR3 contains 15 residues. CDR1 SGHVS and CDR2 FQNEAQ come from the germline V gene. The CDR3 loop reads CASSLERSYNSPLHF. The CDR3 region has the DNA TGTGCCAGCAGCTTAGAACGAAGCTATAATTCACCCCTCCACTTT.

The CDR3 sequence: CASSLVYPHKVTEAFF. As DNA, the CDR3 is TGTGCCAGCAGCTTAGTATATCCCCACAAAGTCACTGAAGCTTTCTTT. The chain uses TRBV7-2 and TRBJ1-1, with unresolved D. V was pared by 1 base and J by 4 bases, with 16 bases between. Germline V gene lookup returns CDR1 SGHTA and CDR2 FQGNSA. The CDR3 is 16 residues long.

This chain's CDR3 is CASSTTGGEAFF. The CDR3 DNA is TGTGCCAGCAGCACCACAGGGGGTGAAGCTTTCTTT. This chain connects TRBV7-2 to TRBJ1-1; 8 nucleotides agree with TRBD1. From germline, CDR1 is SGHTA and CDR2 FQGNSA. Trimming cost V 5 bases and J 7 bases; bases outside gene matches: 3. The CDR3 has 12 residues.

This clone was counted between two and nine times. V is TRBV4-1 and J is TRBJ2-2, with 7 bases aligning to TRBD2. Germline CDR1 and CDR2: MGHRA and YSYEKL. The CDR3 consists of 17 residues. The trim removed 6 bases at V and 3 bases at J, leaving 13 bases unmatched. The CDR3 sequence: CASSPPRKGGDTGELFF. The CDR3 region has the DNA TGCGCCAGCAGTCCCCCGAGAAAGGGAGGGGACACCGGGGAGCTGTTTTTT.

CDR3 amino acids: CASSKALEGNQPQHF. The CDR3 bases are TGTGCCAGTAGTAAGGCCCTGGAGGGCAATCAGCCCCAGCATTTT. This chain links TRBV19 with TRBJ1-5; D remains ambiguous. Germline V lookup: CDR1 LNHDA, CDR2 SQIVND (reference sequence). The CDR3 is 15 residues long. Deletions cut 4 bases from V and 2 bases from J, with 12 bases between.

The genes are TRBV6-5 and TRBJ1-5; 9 bases fit TRBD1. CDR3 size: 15 residues. J gave up 1 base and V 8 bases, and 6 bases lay outside the gene matches. Germline-derived CDR1 and CDR2 are MNHEY and SVGAGI. As DNA, the CDR3 is TGTGCCAGCCGTATTACAGGGGGCAGCAATCAGCCCCAGCATTTT. Its protein is CASRITGGSNQPQHF.

In this sample, this clone turned up once. The rearrangement uses TRBV29-1 and TRBJ2-7, with a tentative D call TRBD1 (6 bases). The CDR3 covers 13 residues. Trimming removed 6 bases at V and 4 bases at J, with 16 bases between. Germline lookup yields CDR1 SQVTM and CDR2 ANQGSEA. DNA of the CDR3: TGCAGCGTCTATCTCACAGGGTTGTACGAGCAGTACTTC. It specifies CSVYLTGLYEQYF.